The present T cell receptor (beta chain) was sequenced within a study of T cell responses to AZD1222 COVID-19 vaccine. General observations from the study: Of the AZD1222 recipients, only 6 or 7 were seropositive at baseline. Sampling that yielded the repertoires occurred only after the peak T cell response.

This clone was seen only a few times. The antigen remains unidentified. Trimming removed 9 bases from V and 0 bases from J; junction bases left unmatched: 11. This CDR3 comprises 17 residues. Germline CDR1 reads SNHLY; CDR2 reads FYNNEI. Here immunoSEQ multiplex PCR was the method, and the copy in TCRdb shows in-frame clones only, minus some. The sample yields some 150,000 clones, about 86% seen once. The receptor comes from an adult who received the AZD1222 COVID-19 vaccine. The specimen comprised peripheral blood, sampled 28 days after the second AZD1222 dose. The chain uses TRBV2 and TRBJ2-6; 7 bases map to TRBD1. The CDR3: CASSGTVTLSGANVLTF. The CDR3 coding sequence is TGTGCCAGTTCTGGGACAGTGACTCTCTCTGGGGCCAACGTCCTGACTTTC.